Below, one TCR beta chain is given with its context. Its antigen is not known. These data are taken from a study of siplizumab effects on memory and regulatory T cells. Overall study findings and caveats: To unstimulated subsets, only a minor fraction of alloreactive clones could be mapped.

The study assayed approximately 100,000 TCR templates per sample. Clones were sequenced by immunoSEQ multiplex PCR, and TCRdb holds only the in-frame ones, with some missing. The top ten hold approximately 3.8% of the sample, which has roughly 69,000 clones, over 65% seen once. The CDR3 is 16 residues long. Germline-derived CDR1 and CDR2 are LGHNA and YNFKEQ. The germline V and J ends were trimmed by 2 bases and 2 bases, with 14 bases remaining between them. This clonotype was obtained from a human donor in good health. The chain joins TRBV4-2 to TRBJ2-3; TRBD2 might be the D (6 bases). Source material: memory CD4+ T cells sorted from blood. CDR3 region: CASSQLNRGYTDTQYF. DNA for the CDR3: TGTGCCAGCAGCCAACTAAATCGGGGGTACACAGATACGCAGTATTTT.